The rows below give T cell receptor beta chains drawn from one sample of a study of identical twins. MiXCR, applied by TCRdb to the 5' RACE reads, yields one record per CDR3 protein. Among some 630,000 distinct CDR3 sequences listed, about 7% were seen once. This same sample was also taken into another study, of yellow fever vaccine responses in identical twins.

Specimen: PBMCs. The source is a woman aged 18 to 35 in good health. Both conserved end residues are part of each CDR3. The order of the fields is CDR3 length, V gene, J gene, CDR3 protein.

19	TRBV11-1	TRBJ1-4	CASGALKGNRGTTNEKLFF
13	TRBV20-1	TRBJ2-7	CSAGETGVYEQYF
16	TRBV7-8	TRBJ2-2	CASSQLGRTSSGELFF
16	TRBV10-3	TRBJ2-1	CAINQGARTSGSEQFF
15	TRBV15	TRBJ2-1	CATSRPRGSYNEQFF
15	TRBV27	TRBJ1-2	CASSLSRRGSDGYTF
15	TRBV25-1	TRBJ2-3	CASSTPDSSTDTQYF
12	TRBV15	TRBJ2-1	CATSREPSPSVF
15	TRBV20-1	TRBJ2-5	CSARAAELLQETQYF
18	TRBV15	TRBJ2-1	CATSRDMGLAGDYNEQFF
13	TRBV10-3	TRBJ2-3	CAIRGGSTDTQYF
11	TRBV29-1	TRBJ2-5	CSVVPDETQYF
13	TRBV29-1	TRBJ2-3	CSVGGRSTDTQYF
15	TRBV6-2/TRBV6-3	TRBJ2-5	CASSMGRGLEETQYF
14	TRBV18	TRBJ1-4	CASSPGRQNEKLFF
15	TRBV24-1	TRBJ2-1	CATSDASGRAWEQFF
16	TRBV19	TRBJ1-1	CASSPPSTGWNTEAFF
13	TRBV10-3	TRBJ1-1	CAISDRGSTEAFF
15	TRBV4-1	TRBJ2-1	CASSQEREGQSEQFF
15	TRBV2	TRBJ2-3	CASSEAKIWGDTQYF
16	TRBV15	TRBJ2-4	CATSREGSFGKNIQYF
17	TRBV18	TRBJ2-7	CASSPNAGTSGSYEQYF
13	TRBV12-3/TRBV12-4	TRBJ2-7	CASRSGLRYEQYF
15	TRBV12-3/TRBV12-4	TRBJ1-6	CASRTWDRRDSPLHF
14	TRBV7-9	TRBJ1-2	CASSFGQGAYGYTF
17	TRBV3-1	TRBJ1-2	CASSQELIPEPTYGYTF
16	TRBV27	TRBJ2-3	CASSARGGLLRDTQYF
14	TRBV10-3	TRBJ1-4	CAIKPGQGREKLFF
15	TRBV5-1	TRBJ2-6	CASSGIGSGANVLTF
12	TRBV7-2	TRBJ1-1	CASSLQGIEAFF
14	TRBV2	TRBJ2-5	CASSDEADQETQHF